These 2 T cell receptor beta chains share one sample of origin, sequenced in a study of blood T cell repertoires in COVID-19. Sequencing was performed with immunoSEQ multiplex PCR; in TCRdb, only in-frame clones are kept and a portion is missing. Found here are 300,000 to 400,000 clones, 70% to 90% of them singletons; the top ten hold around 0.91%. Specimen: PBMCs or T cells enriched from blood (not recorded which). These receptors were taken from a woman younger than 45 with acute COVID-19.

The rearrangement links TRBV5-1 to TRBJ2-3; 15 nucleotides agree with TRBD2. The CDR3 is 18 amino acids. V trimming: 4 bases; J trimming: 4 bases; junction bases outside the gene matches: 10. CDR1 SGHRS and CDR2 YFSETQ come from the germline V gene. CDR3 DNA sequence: TGCGCCAGCAGCATACGCGGGACTAGCGGGGGGCGCGCAGATACGCAGTATTTT. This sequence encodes CASSIRGTSGGRADTQYF.

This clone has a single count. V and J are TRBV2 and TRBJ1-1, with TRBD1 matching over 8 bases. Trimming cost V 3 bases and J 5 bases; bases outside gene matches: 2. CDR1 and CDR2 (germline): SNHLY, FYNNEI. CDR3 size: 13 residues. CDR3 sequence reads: CASSEQGATEAFF. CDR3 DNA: TGTGCCAGCAGTGAGCAGGGGGCGACTGAAGCTTTCTTT.